Presented here are 16 T cell receptor beta chains from one specimen sequenced in a study of blood T cell repertoires in COVID-19 (dated by TCRdb to 2018 to 2021). Preparation of the library involved the immunoSEQ multiplex PCR assay. In its TCRdb copy, this immuneACCESS table keeps in-frame sequences only and misses some clones. Where compared with another copy, unresolved V genes explain less than half of these, and the others have no known cause. This sample lists around 83,000 clones; around 84% were detected once. Roughly 8% of the sample comes from the top ten. The source material was peripheral blood. The receptors were sampled from a man at least 80 years old with active or convalescent COVID-19.

The chain employs TRBV24-1 and TRBJ1-4, with 9 bases that match TRBD1. This CDR3 is 15 amino acids long. Germline CDR1 and CDR2: KGHDR and SFDVKD. V was pared by 6 bases and J by 10 bases, with 11 bases of the junction left unmatched. The CDR3 region has the DNA TGTGCCACCAGTTACCTACAGGGGGCCATGACAAAACTGTTTTTT. It specifies CATSYLQGAMTKLFF.

In this sample, this clone turned up once. The V gene is TRBV27, the J gene TRBJ2-5, with 8 bases that match TRBD2. V lost 3 bases, J lost 5 bases, and 5 bases stayed unmatched. Germline V lookup: CDR1 MNHEY, CDR2 SMNVEV (reference sequence). The CDR3 runs 14 residues. The CDR3, as DNA: TGTGCCAGCAGTTTCGGGGGGGCCAGGGAGACCCAGTACTTC. It encodes CASSFGGARETQYF.

This sequence joins TRBV6-2 or TRBV6-3 and TRBJ2-1, with a weak D call TRBD1 (6 bases). The CDR3 totals 16 residues. Between the trimmed V and J ends, which lost 6 bases and 1 base, there was a span of 16 bases. The germline gives CDR1 MNHEY, CDR2 SVGEGT. The CDR3 nucleotides read TGTGCCAGCAGCCCTCGAGGAGGACAGTCCTACAATGAGCAGTTCTTC. Protein sequence: CASSPRGGQSYNEQFF.

This chain joins TRBV2 and TRBJ1-1, with TRBD1 identical over 12 bases. The germline CDR1 and CDR2 sequences are SNHLY and FYNNEI. V shed 6 bases, J shed 3 bases, and the junction held 5 bases outside the gene matches. This CDR3 spans 15 amino acids. CDR3 protein: CASRAGQGADTEAFF. DNA of the CDR3: TGTGCCAGCAGGGCGGGACAGGGGGCAGACACTGAAGCTTTCTTT. Based on the CDR3 plus reference TRBV2 and TRBJ1-1, the full variable domain is EPEVTQTPSHQVTQMGQEVILRCVPISNHLYFYWYRQILGQKVEFLVSFYNNEISEKSEIFDDQFSVERPDGSNFTLKIRSTKLEDSAMYFCASRAGQGADTEAFFGQGTRLTVV.

V and J are TRBV5-1 and TRBJ1-3, with D maybe TRBD1 (5 bases). This CDR3 comprises 13 residues. CDR1 and CDR2 (germline): SGHRS, YFSETQ. The V gene lost 0 bases and the J gene lost 4 bases, with 5 bases spanning the gap. CDR3 protein: CASSLDRGNTIYF. For the CDR3, the DNA is TGCGCCAGCAGCTTGGACAGGGGAAACACCATATATTTT.

The rearrangement joins TRBV19 to TRBJ1-2; weak D call: TRBD1 (5 bases). The germline V gene has CDR1 LNHDA and CDR2 SQIVND (reference sequence). The CDR3 spans 13 residues. The ends were cut back, 5 bases at V and 6 bases at J, with 13 bases in the middle. CDR3: CASSLGQAHGYTF. In nucleotides, the CDR3 is TGTGCCAGTAGTCTGGGGCAGGCCCATGGCTACACCTTC.

The chain recombines TRBV3-1 (or the pseudogene TRBV3-2) with TRBJ1-1, with D perhaps TRBD1 (6 bases). Germline loops: CDR1 LGHDT, CDR2 YNNKEL (reference sequence). This CDR3 is built from 14 residues. V was trimmed by 3 bases and J by 5 bases, leaving 13 bases between them. CDR3 bases: TGTGCCAGCAGCCAGACCTCAAGGGGGACTGAAGCTTTCTTT. Translation: CASSQTSRGTEAFF.

V and J are TRBV30 and TRBJ2-3; D uncertain. Germline lookup yields CDR1 GTSNPN and CDR2 SVGIG (reference sequence). The CDR3 is 14 residues long. The V and J ends lost 2 bases and 2 bases respectively, with 11 bases between them. This chain's CDR3 is CAWSWRVNTDTQYF. CDR3 sequence (DNA): TGTGCCTGGAGTTGGAGAGTTAACACAGATACGCAGTATTTT.

The count of this clone is one. The chain has TRBV4-1 and TRBJ2-2, with 7 bases aligning to TRBD1. J gave up 9 bases and V 0 bases, and 10 bases lay outside the gene matches. The CDR3 runs 16 residues. Germline CDR1 is MGHRA and CDR2 is YSYEKL. CDR3 sequence reads: CASSQDIQGKVRELFF. For the CDR3, the DNA is TGCGCCAGCAGCCAAGATATACAGGGGAAGGTCCGGGAGCTGTTTTTT.

The chain combines TRBV5-1 with TRBJ2-1; 11 bases align to TRBD2. Looked up from germline, CDR1 is SGHRS and CDR2 is YFSETQ. Trimming removed 5 bases from V and 2 bases from J; junction bases left unmatched: 6. The CDR3 sequence is 16 residues long. The CDR3 DNA follows: TGCGCCAGCAGACGAGAGACTAGCGGGACCTACAATGAGCAGTTCTTC. Protein product: CASRRETSGTYNEQFF.

The CDR3 bases are TGTGCCAGTAGTATCGGCGGGAGACCTGGGAATGAGCAGTTCTTC. Its protein is CASSIGGRPGNEQFF. The chain uses TRBV19 and TRBJ2-1; 7 bases fit TRBD2. Germline CDR1 is LNHDA and CDR2 is SQIVND (reference sequence). Trimming removed 3 bases from V and 7 bases from J; junction bases left unmatched: 9. This CDR3 comprises 15 residues.

The chain is built from TRBV11-2 and TRBJ2-1; 7 positions agree with TRBD1. CDR3 length equals 16 residues. The V gene end was trimmed by 2 bases and the J gene end by 6 bases; junction bases not matched to a gene: 10. Looked up from germline, CDR1 is SGHAT and CDR2 is FQNNGV. CDR3 sequence (DNA): TGTGCCAGCAGCTTAACCCAACAGGGGCTGGGCAATGAGCAGTTCTTC. It codes for CASSLTQQGLGNEQFF.

The chain uses TRBV24-1 and TRBJ1-1; weak D call: TRBD1 (5 bases). The germline CDR1 and CDR2 sequences are KGHDR and SFDVKD. This CDR3 is 14 amino acids long. The V end lost 4 bases, the J end lost 2 bases, and 10 bases lay between the germline ends. CDR3 in amino acids: CATSDGGYNTEAFF. The CDR3 DNA sequence: TGTGCCACCAGTGACGGGGGGTATAACACTGAAGCTTTCTTT.

This clone was counted a single time. The chain employs TRBV24-1 and TRBJ2-3, with TRBD2 matching over 9 bases. The length of the CDR3 is 14 residues. The J segment lost 1 base and the V segment lost 9 bases, leaving 4 bases of the junction unmatched. CDR1 is KGHDR, CDR2 SFDVKD, per germline. The CDR3, as DNA: TGTGCCACCGGTAGCGGGAGTGGCACAGATACGCAGTATTTT. Its translation is CATGSGSGTDTQYF.

The rearrangement joins TRBV5-1 to TRBJ2-1; possibly TRBD1 for D (5 bases). Deletions cut 2 bases from V and 5 bases from J, with 11 bases between. This CDR3 is 14 amino acids long. Germline assignment: CDR1 SGHRS and CDR2 YFSETQ. CDR3 sequence: CASSLRGFDNEQFF. DNA for the CDR3: TGCGCCAGCAGCTTAAGGGGTTTTGACAATGAGCAGTTCTTC.

The gene calls are TRBV6-6 and TRBJ1-2; D is ambiguous. The V gene's germline CDR1 is MNHNY and CDR2 SVGAGI (reference sequence). Trimming removed 4 bases from V and 6 bases from J, with 9 bases in between. CDR3 length equals 12 residues. The CDR3 loop is CASSSQRNGYTF. CDR3 nucleotides: TGTGCCAGCAGTTCTCAGAGGAATGGCTACACCTTC.